The rows below give T cell receptor beta chains drawn from one sample of a study of blood T cells in healthy people across ages. TCRdb re-called the 5' RACE reads through MiXCR, storing one row per CDR3 protein. Of 550,000 to 700,000 distinct CDR3 sequences in the sample, 25% to 30% are singletons; the top ten hold 18%. The specimen sequenced was blood. These receptors came from a woman between 65 and 79 years old in good health. Each CDR3 is given with its conserved first and last residue. A D gene is named only where the DNA matches it firmly. For some rows the clone size is stated as once, few or many, or as a class when expanded; others skip it.

clone size: NA; D gene: NA; J gene: TRBJ1-1; V gene: TRBV18; CDR3 DNA: TGTGCCAGCTCGCTTCGGCAGGGATTGTACACTGAAGCTTTCTTT; CDR3 protein: CASSLRQGLYTEAFF
clone size: NA; D gene: NA; J gene: TRBJ2-3; V gene: TRBV6-1; CDR3 DNA: TGTGCCAGCAGTGAATTCCAGGGCGGGGATACGCAGTATTTT; CDR3 protein: CASSEFQGGDTQYF
clone size: NA; D gene: NA; J gene: TRBJ2-4; V gene: TRBV4-3; CDR3 DNA: TGCGCCAGCAGCCAAGGGGTTCTAGCCAAAAACATTCAGTACTTC; CDR3 protein: CASSQGVLAKNIQYF
clone size: NA; D gene: NA; J gene: TRBJ2-3; V gene: TRBV29-1; CDR3 DNA: TGCAGCGTCCTCCTAGGCACAGATACGCAGTATTTT; CDR3 protein: CSVLLGTDTQYF
clone size: many; D gene: NA; J gene: TRBJ2-3; V gene: TRBV12-3/TRBV12-4; CDR3 DNA: TGTGCCAGCAGTTTAGCGCTTCCCGCAGATACGCAGTATTTT; CDR3 protein: CASSLALPADTQYF
clone size: few; D gene: NA; J gene: TRBJ2-1; V gene: TRBV20-1; CDR3 DNA: TGCAGTGCGTCGAACCCCAGGGGCAATGAGCAGTTCTTC; CDR3 protein: CSASNPRGNEQFF
clone size: few; D gene: TRBD1; J gene: TRBJ1-6; V gene: TRBV7-6; CDR3 DNA: TGTGCCAGCAGCCGAGGGACAGGGGTTAATTCACCCCTCCACTTT; CDR3 protein: CASSRGTGVNSPLHF
clone size: NA; D gene: NA; J gene: TRBJ1-4; V gene: TRBV2; CDR3 DNA: TGTGCCGGAAAGGACCGAGGAATCGAACTGTTTTTT; CDR3 protein: CAGKDRGIELFF
clone size: few; D gene: NA; J gene: TRBJ2-4; V gene: TRBV7-2; CDR3 DNA: TGTGCCAGCAGCTTGGTTGGAGGGATTGGGACCAAAAACATTCAGTACTTC; CDR3 protein: CASSLVGGIGTKNIQYF
clone size: few; D gene: NA; J gene: TRBJ2-7; V gene: TRBV7-2; CDR3 DNA: TGTGCCAGCAGCCGACTTTCCGGGTCAACGACCCTCTACGAGCAGTACTTC; CDR3 protein: CASSRLSGSTTLYEQYF
clone size: NA; D gene: TRBD1; J gene: TRBJ1-2; V gene: TRBV7-9; CDR3 DNA: TGTGCCAGCAGCCATCGGGACAGCCCAGGGTATGGCTACACCTTC; CDR3 protein: CASSHRDSPGYGYTF
clone size: NA; D gene: NA; J gene: TRBJ2-7; V gene: TRBV4-2; CDR3 DNA: TGTGCCAGCAGCCAGGGAAAGCAAGAGGGCGAGCAGTACTTC; CDR3 protein: CASSQGKQEGEQYF
clone size: few; D gene: NA; J gene: TRBJ1-1; V gene: TRBV20-1; CDR3 DNA: TGCAGTGCTAGGGACACCCGGACAAACACTGAAGCTTTCTTT; CDR3 protein: CSARDTRTNTEAFF
clone size: few; D gene: TRBD2; J gene: TRBJ2-5; V gene: TRBV29-1; CDR3 DNA: TGCAGCGCAGAAACTAGCGGAGAGACCCAGTACTTC; CDR3 protein: CSAETSGETQYF